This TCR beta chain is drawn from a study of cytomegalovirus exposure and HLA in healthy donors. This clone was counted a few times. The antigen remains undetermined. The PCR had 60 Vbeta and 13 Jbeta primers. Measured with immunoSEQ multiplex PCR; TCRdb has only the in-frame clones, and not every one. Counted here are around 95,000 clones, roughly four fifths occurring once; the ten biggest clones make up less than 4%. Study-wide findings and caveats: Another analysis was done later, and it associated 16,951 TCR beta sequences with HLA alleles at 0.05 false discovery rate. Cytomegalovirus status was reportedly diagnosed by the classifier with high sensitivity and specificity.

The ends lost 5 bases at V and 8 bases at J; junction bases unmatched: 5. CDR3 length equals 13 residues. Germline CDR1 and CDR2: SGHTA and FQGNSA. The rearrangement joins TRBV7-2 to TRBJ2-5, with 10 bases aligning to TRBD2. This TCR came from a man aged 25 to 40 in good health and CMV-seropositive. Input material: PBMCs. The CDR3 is CASSLTSGATQYF. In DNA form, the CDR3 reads TGTGCCAGCAGCCTCACTAGCGGGGCAACCCAGTACTTC.